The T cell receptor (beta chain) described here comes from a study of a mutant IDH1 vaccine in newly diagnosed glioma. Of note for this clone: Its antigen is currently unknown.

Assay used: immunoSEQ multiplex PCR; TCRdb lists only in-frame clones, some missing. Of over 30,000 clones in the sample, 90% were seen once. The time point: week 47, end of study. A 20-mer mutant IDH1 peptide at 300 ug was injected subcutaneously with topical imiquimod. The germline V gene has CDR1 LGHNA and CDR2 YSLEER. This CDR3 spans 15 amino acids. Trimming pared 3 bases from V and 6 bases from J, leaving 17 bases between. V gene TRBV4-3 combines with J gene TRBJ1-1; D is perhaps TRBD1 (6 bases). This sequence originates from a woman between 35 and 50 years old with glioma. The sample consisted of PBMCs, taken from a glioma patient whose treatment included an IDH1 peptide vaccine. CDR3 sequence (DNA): TGCGCCAGCAGCCAGAGACTCAACAGGGAGTCTGAAGCTTTCTTT. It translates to CASSQRLNRESEAFF.